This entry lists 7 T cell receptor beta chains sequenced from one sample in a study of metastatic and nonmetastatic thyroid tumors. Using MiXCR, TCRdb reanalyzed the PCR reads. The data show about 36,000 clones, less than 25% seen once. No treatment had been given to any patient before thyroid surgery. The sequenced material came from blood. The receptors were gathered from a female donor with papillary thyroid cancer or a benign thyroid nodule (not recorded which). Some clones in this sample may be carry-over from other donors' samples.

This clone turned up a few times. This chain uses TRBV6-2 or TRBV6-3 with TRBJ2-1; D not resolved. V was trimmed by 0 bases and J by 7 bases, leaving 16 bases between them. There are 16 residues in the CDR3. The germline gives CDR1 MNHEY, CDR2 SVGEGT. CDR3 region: CASSYSVGIEANEQFF. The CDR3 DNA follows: TGTGCCAGCAGTTACTCAGTAGGAATAGAGGCTAATGAGCAGTTCTTC.

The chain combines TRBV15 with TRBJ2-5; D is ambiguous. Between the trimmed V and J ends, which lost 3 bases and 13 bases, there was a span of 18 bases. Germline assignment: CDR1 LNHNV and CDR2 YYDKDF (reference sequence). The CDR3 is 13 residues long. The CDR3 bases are TGTGCCACCAGCAGGGCCCTCGGTGAGACACGGTACTTC. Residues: CATSRALGETRYF.

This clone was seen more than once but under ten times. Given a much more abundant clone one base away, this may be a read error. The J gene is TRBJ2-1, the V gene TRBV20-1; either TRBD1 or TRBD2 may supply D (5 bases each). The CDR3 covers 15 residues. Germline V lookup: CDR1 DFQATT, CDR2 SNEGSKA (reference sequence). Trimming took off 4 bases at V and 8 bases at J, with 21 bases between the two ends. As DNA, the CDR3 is TGCAGTGCTATCGACCCGACGGGGCGGTCGGATGAGCAGTTCTTC. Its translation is CSAIDPTGRSDEQFF.

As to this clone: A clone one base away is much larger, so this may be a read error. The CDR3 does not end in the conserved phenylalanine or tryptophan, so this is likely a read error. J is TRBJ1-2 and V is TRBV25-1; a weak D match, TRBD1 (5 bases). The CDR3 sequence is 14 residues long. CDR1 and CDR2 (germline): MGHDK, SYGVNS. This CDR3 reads CSSSESPGWDGYTS. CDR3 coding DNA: TGTTCCAGCAGTGAATCGCCAGGGTGGGATGGCTACACCTCC.

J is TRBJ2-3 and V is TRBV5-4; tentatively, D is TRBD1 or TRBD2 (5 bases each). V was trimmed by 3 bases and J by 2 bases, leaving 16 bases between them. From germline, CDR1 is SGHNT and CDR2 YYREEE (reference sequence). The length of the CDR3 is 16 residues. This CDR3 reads CASSSRQGDPTDTQYF. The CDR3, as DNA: TGTGCCAGCAGCTCTAGGCAGGGAGACCCCACAGATACGCAGTATTTT.

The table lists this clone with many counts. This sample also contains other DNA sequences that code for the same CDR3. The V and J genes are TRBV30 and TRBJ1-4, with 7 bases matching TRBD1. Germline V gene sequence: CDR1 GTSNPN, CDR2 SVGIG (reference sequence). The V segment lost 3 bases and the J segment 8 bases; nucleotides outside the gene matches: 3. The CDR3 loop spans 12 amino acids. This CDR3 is CAWRATGEKLFF. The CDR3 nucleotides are TGTGCCTGGAGGGCGACAGGGGAAAAACTGTTTTTT. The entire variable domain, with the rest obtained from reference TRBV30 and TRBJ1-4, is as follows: SQTIHQWPATLVQPVGSPLSLECTVEGTSNPNLYWYRQAAGRGLQLLFYSVGIGQISSEVPQNLSASRPQDRQFILSSKKLLLSDSGFYLCAWRATGEKLFFGSGTQLSVL.

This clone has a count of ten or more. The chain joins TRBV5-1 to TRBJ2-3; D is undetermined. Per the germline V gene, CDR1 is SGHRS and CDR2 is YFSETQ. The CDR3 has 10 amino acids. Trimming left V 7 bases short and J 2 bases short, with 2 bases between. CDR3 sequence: CASPTDTQYF. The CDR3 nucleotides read TGCGCCAGCCCCACAGATACGCAGTATTTT.